This TCR beta chain was found in a study of blood T cell repertoires in COVID-19 (dated by TCRdb to about 2020). About the investigation overall: The collaborator samples originated in the United States, Italy and Spain and spanned the acute and convalescent phases of COVID-19. The prospective study material was composed of cDNA or gDNA derived from T cells, B-cell-depleted T cells, or PBMCs. Deeply sampled blood TCRbeta repertoires from subjects exposed to, actively infected with, or recovered from COVID-19 were included in the dataset. The repertoires were released in a freely available public database intended as a resource for research on the immune response to SARS-CoV-2. The samples were drawn from two sources: the first 160 participants of the ongoing ImmuneRACE study, and 1,000 to 1,500 subjects contributed by 6 global collaborators. A de-identified subject ID, COVID-19 status, age in years and sex were almost always included in the sample metadata. Where available, HLA class I and class II types were obtained from metadata supplied by the sample provider rather than from assay-based typing.

TCRbeta CDR3 regions were amplified from genomic DNA using the immunoSEQ Assay, a bias-controlled multiplex PCR. The authors processed their data as follows. Nucleated cell counts per sample were estimated from amplification of reference gene primers within the assay. To quantify the absolute abundance of each unique TCRbeta CDR3 rearrangement, sequence reads were collapsed and filtered. For each sample, productive Simpson clonality was calculated as the square root of Simpson's diversity index across productive rearrangements. Held by TCRdb, this immuneACCESS table contains in-frame sequences only and omits some clones. Under half of the omission traces to an unresolved V gene where checked; the cause of the rest is unknown. V, J and clone size are taken as reported in that table, and D and trimming were inferred from the DNA itself. Within this sample are under 300,000 clones, with about four fifths of them counted one time only. Jointly, the top ten make up roughly 5% of the sample.

Whole blood was collected in K2EDTA tubes by collaborating institutions according to the institutions' own protocols. For TCRbeta analysis, collaborators shipped samples as frozen whole blood, isolated PBMCs, or DNA extracted from either of those sample types. Summary of the overall study and its limitations: Clinical and demographic metadata were provided uncurated, with the amount varying by source and participant.

Worth noting for this clone: Its antigen has not been determined. No base-level quality is on record; no much larger clone is a single base apart.

Sequenced input: peripheral blood. The source is an elderly man with acute or convalescent COVID-19.

The CDR3 protein: CASSTGTEYEQYF. The DNA reads TGTGCCAGCAGTACCGGGACAGAGTACGAGCAGTACTTC. The V and J segments used are TRBV2 and TRBJ2-7; 7 bases in the middle match TRBD1. V is cut back by 5 bases and J by 4 bases, with 5 bases in the junction unmatched. The CDR3 starts with the cysteine, ends with the phenylalanine, and has 13 residues. The retained sequence is limited to the CDR3, 39 bases, with the frame set at the first base. The germline V gene yields SNHLY for CDR1 and FYNNEI for CDR2.